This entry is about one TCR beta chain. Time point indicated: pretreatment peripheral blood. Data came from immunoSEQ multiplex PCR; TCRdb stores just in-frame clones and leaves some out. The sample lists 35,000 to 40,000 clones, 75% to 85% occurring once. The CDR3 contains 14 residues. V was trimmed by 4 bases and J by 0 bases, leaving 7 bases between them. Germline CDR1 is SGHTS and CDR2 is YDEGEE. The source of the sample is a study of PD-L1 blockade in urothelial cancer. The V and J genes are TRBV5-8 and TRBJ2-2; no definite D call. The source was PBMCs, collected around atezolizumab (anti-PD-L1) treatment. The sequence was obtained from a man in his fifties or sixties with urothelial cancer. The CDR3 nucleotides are TGTGCCAGCAGCCTTGGCACGAACACCGGGGAGCTGTTTTTT. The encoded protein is CASSLGTNTGELFF.